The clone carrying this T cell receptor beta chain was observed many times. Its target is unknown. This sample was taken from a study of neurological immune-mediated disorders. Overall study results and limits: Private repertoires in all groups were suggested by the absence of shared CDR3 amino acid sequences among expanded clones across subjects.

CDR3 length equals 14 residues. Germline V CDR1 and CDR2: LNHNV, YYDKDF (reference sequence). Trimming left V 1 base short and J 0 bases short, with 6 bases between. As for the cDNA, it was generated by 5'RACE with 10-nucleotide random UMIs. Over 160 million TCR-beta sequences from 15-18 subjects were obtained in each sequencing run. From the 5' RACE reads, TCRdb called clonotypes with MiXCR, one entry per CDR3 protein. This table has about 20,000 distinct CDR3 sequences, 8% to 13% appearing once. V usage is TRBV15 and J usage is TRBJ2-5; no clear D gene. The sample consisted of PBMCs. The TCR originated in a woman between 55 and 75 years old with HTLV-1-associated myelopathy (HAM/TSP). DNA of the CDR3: TGTGCCACCAGCAGAGCTTACAACCAAGAGACCCAGTACTTC. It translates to CATSRAYNQETQYF.